The clone carrying this TCR beta chain is a singleton in its sample. CDR1 is MNHEY, CDR2 SVGAGI, per germline. The CDR3 is made up of 15 amino acids. With V trimmed by 6 bases and J by 3 bases, 4 bases remained unmatched. The sample comes from a study of blood T cell repertoires in COVID-19. The overall study: Italy, Spain and the United States were the sources of the convalescent and acute COVID-19 samples. Sample material is recorded as cDNA or gDNA derived from T cells, B-cell-depleted T cells, or PBMCs.

Authors' data handling: The assay estimated nucleated cells by amplifying reference gene primers. TCRdb's copy holds only in-frame clones and misses some; the assay was immunoSEQ multiplex PCR. Clone size and the V and J calls come from that table; the DNA yielded D and trimming. Of approximately 130,000 clones in the sample, 60% to 85% were seen once. The receptor was isolated from an older man with acute or convalescent COVID-19. The material sequenced was peripheral blood. The gene calls are TRBV6-5 and TRBJ2-1; 11 positions agree with TRBD2. CDR3 in DNA: TGTGCCAGCAGCGCGGGACTAGCGGACTACAATGAGCAGTTCTTC. This sequence encodes CASSAGLADYNEQFF.